This section outlines one T cell receptor (beta chain) sequence together with its context. These data belong to a study of blood T cell repertoires in COVID-19. Overall study context: Samples came from the United States, Italy and Spain, spanning acute and convalescent COVID-19. The cDNA or gDNA used as material had been derived from T cells, B-cell-depleted T cells, or PBMCs.

Those who participated ranged in age from roughly 18 to 100 years and resided in about two dozen US areas. V was clipped by 3 bases and J by 4 bases, with 19 bases between them. The germline CDR1 and CDR2 sequences are DFQATT and SNEGSKA (reference sequence). The CDR3 consists of 16 residues. Original processing methods: Scientists estimated how many nucleated cells there were by amplifying reference gene primers. Method: immunoSEQ multiplex PCR; TCRdb's copy keeps in-frame clones and lacks some. V and J calls and clone size come straight from that table; D and trimming were deduced from the DNA. Of around 180,000 clones in the sample, 89% were seen once.

The sequenced sample was PBMCs or T cells enriched from blood (not recorded which). The TCR originated in a middle-aged woman with acute COVID-19. The chain uses TRBV20-1 and TRBJ1-5; D unclear. CDR3 coding DNA: TGCAGTGCTAGTAAAAGTCCTCGAGGGCCTAATCAGCCCCAGCATTTT. Its translation: CSASKSPRGPNQPQHF.